These 5 T cell receptor beta chains came from one sample sequenced in a study of technical replicates of blood from a few donors (dated by TCRdb to between 2016 and 2019). The library came from the immunoSEQ multiplex PCR assay. Sourced from immuneACCESS, this table was stored by TCRdb with only in-frame sequences that have V and J called. A share of the clones is absent; for the studies checked, an unresolved V gene accounts for under half, and the remainder has no known explanation. A total of 45,000 to 65,000 clones appear in this sample, over 90% of them only once. The top ten clonotypes cover just over 3% of the sample. What was sequenced was PBMCs. Every receptor here comes from a human donor in good health. Some clones in this sample may be carry-over from other donors' samples.

The chain links TRBV6-6 to TRBJ1-1, with 7 bases lining up with TRBD1. Germline CDR1 is MNHNY and CDR2 is SVGAGI (reference sequence). This CDR3 is 13 amino acids long. Trimming at V came to 2 bases and at J to 6 bases, leaving 3 bases not matched to a gene. In DNA, the CDR3 is TGTGCCAGCAGTTACCTGACAGGGCCTGAAGCTTTCTTT. This gives the protein CASSYLTGPEAFF.

This rearrangement joins TRBV4-1 to TRBJ2-1; D gene uncertain. Germline CDR1 and CDR2: MGHRA and YSYEKL. V shed 2 bases and J shed 2 bases, with 19 bases lying between them. The CDR3 contains 18 residues. This chain's CDR3 is CASSQHPPLKYTYNEQFF. CDR3 sequence (DNA): TGCGCCAGCAGCCAACATCCCCCCCTGAAGTACACCTACAATGAGCAGTTCTTC.

The J gene is TRBJ1-2, the V gene TRBV9, with TRBD1 matching 7 bases. The V gene's germline CDR1 is SGDLS and CDR2 YYNGEE. V gave up 4 bases and J gave up 3 bases; unmatched junction bases: 9. The CDR3 is 15 residues long. The CDR3 loop reads CASSRQPTGDYGYTF. In DNA, the CDR3 is TGTGCCAGCAGCCGTCAACCCACAGGGGACTATGGCTACACCTTC.

The rearrangement uses TRBV29-1 and TRBJ1-1; D gene ambiguous. V gave up 8 bases and J gave up 5 bases, with 15 bases separating them. The germline V gene encodes CDR1 SQVTM and CDR2 ANQGSEA. CDR3 length: 12 residues. The DNA for the CDR3 is TGCAGCTCTCAGTCCACCTTAACTGAAGCTTTCTTT. It translates to CSSQSTLTEAFF.

The chain is built from TRBV2 and TRBJ2-7; D is ambiguous. This CDR3 is built from 13 residues. Trimming took 5 bases from V and 0 from J, leaving 8 bases between them. Germline values: CDR1 SNHLY, CDR2 FYNNEI. The CDR3 protein is CASSYGSSYEQYF. For the CDR3, the DNA is TGTGCCAGCAGTTACGGTTCCTCCTACGAGCAGTACTTC.